The sequence of this T cell receptor (beta chain) was determined in a study of beta chain features in type 1 diabetes. What was sequenced were expressed TCRB transcripts, since all of the isolated RNA had been reverse transcribed. The assay was immunoSEQ multiplex PCR, and TCRdb's table has in-frame clones only and misses some. The sample has approximately 730,000 clones; 13% are singletons. Trimming stripped 10 bases from V and 2 bases from J, with 8 bases between. The V gene's germline CDR1 is MNHNS and CDR2 SASEGT. This CDR3 is 11 amino acids long. Findings and caveats of the study: Type 1 diabetes patients had TCRB CDR3s that were shorter (moderately but significantly so) in all four CD4+ subsets. TCRB repertoires of naive, central memory and Treg cells appeared more similar among patients than among healthy donors. VDJ junctions from patients with type 1 diabetes contained fewer insertions and more deletions.

On this clone: What it binds is unknown.

The chain has TRBV6-1 and TRBJ1-2; D gene unclear. This TCR derives from a man aged 18 to 30 with type 1 diabetes. The specimen was naive CD4+ T cells from blood. The CDR3 bases are TGTGCCACCGATCGGAACTATGGCTACACCTTC. Translation gives CATDRNYGYTF.